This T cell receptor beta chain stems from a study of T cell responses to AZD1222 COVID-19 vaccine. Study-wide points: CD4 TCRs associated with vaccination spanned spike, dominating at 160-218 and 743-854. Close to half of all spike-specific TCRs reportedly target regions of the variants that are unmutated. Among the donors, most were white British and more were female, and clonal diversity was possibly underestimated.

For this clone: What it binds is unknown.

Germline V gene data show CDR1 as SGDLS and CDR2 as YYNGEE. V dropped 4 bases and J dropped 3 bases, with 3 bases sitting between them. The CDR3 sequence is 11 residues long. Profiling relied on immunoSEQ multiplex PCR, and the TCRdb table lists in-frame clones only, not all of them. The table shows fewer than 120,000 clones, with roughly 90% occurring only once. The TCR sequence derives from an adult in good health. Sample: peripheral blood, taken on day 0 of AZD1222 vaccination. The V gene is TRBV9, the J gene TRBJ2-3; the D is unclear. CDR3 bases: TGTGCCAGCAGCTTAACAGATACGCAGTATTTT. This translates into CASSLTDTQYF.